This T cell receptor beta chain was obtained from a study of T cell repertoires in cytomegalovirus infection (dated by TCRdb to about 2019). About the study as a whole: The peptide stimulations were aimed at well-studied HLA-B-restricted epitopes as well as recently identified HLA-C-restricted CMV epitopes, whose presentation resists viral immunomodulation. The HLA type of each donor mattered for the analysis, because public TCR beta signatures pointed to carriage of CMV infection along with the matching HLA type. Results and caveats for the whole study, not just this receptor: The ex vivo response was dominated by HLA-C-restricted CMV-specific TCR beta clonotypes, which also provided the single most frequent clonotype in two of eight donors. In both this cohort and an independent roughly 350-donor cohort, the cumulative frequency of public TCR beta family members distinguished carriers of CMV infection plus the relevant HLA type.

The reads were generated on an Illumina HiSeq 1500. Starting from the raw public reads, TCRdb applied fastp trimming at Q25, assembled clones with MiXCR and retained in-frame beta chains. For every CDR3 protein sequence, its rows merge into one entry that carries the most common genes and DNA. This sample lists about 830,000 distinct CDR3 sequences; approximately 32% were detected once. Together, the top ten hold over 10% of the sample. V and J lose 0 bases and 7 bases, and a span of 9 bases separates them. Its CDR3 holds 13 amino acids, cysteine through phenylalanine. The entry retains the CDR3 DNA only, 39 bases that are in frame from base 1. CDR1 and CDR2 (KGHSH, LQKENI) derive from the germline V gene. About this clonotype itself: Its antigen is still unknown. No base-level quality is on record; no much larger clone is a single base apart.

The treatment or condition label, read with the paper, signifies: in vitro stimulation with specific CMV peptide epitopes to enrich CMV-specific T cells. This TCR was recovered from a human donor in good health (CMV status not recorded). Some clones in this sample may be carry-over from other donors' samples. Material: cultured CD8+ T cells from PBMCs, obtained from culture after CMV antigen stimulation. The V and J genes are TRBV18 and TRBJ1-1, with the D gene not confidently named. The CDR3 in this case is CASSPPVEDEAFF. The sequence in DNA is TGTGCCAGCTCACCACCGGTAGAAGATGAAGCTTTCTTT. Reference TRBV18 and TRBJ1-1 genes cover what lies past the CDR3, so the full variable domain is NAGVMQNPRHLVRRRGQEARLRCSPMKGHSHVYWYRQLPEEGLKFMVYLQKENIIDESGMPKERFSAEFPKEGPSILRIQQVVRGDSAAYFCASSPPVEDEAFFGQGTRLTVV.